This T cell receptor (beta chain) was identified in a study of T cell changes during pregnancy in multiple sclerosis. The CDR3 is 15 residues long. Deletions cut 4 bases from V and 0 bases from J, with 12 bases between. Germline CDR1 SGHAT, CDR2 FQDESV (reference sequence). TCRdb keeps only in-frame clones here, not all; method: immunoSEQ multiplex PCR. The table has tens of thousands of clones, around four fifths seen once; the top ten hold approximately 0.64%. The clonotype comes from a female donor with multiple sclerosis, enrolled in a pregnancy study. The sequencing here drew on CD4+ T cells from peripheral blood mononuclear cells, taken before pregnancy. The J gene is TRBJ1-2, the V gene TRBV11-1; possible D gene TRBD1, 6 bases. The CDR3 nucleotides are TGTGCCAGCAGCTCAACAGGGAAGGCTAACTATGGCTACACCTTC. Its translation: CASSSTGKANYGYTF.